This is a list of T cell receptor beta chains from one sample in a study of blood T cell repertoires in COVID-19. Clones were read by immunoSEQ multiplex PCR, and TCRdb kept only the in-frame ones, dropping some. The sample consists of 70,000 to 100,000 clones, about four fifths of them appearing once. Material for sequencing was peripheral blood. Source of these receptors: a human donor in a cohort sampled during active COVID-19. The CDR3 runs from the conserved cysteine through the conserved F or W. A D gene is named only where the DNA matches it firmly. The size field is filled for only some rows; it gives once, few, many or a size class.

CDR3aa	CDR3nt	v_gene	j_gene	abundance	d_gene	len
CASTLLEDRGQDGYTF	TGTGCCAGCACCTTACTAGAGGACAGGGGGCAGGATGGCTACACCTTC	TRBV28	TRBJ1-2	.	TRBD1	16
CASSSREGAYEQYF	TGTGCCAGCTCATCCCGTGAGGGGGCCTACGAGCAGTACTTC	TRBV18	TRBJ2-7	.	.	14
CASSQQGYEQYF	TGTGCCAGCAGCCAGCAGGGCTACGAGCAGTACTTC	TRBV7-2	TRBJ2-7	.	.	12
CASSPLGGGGNQPQHF	TGTGCCAGCAGTCCCCTGGGGGGGGGTGGCAATCAGCCCCAGCATTTT	TRBV28	TRBJ1-5	.	.	16
CASSQLTLSNQPQHF	TGTGCCAGCAGTCAATTGACTCTTAGCAATCAGCCCCAGCATTTT	TRBV6-5	TRBJ1-5	.	.	15
CASRPTSGLQETQYF	TGTGCCAGCAGACCGACTAGCGGCTTACAAGAGACCCAGTACTTC	TRBV7-9	TRBJ2-5	.	TRBD2	15
CASSVDPPAGSGEQFF	TGTGCCAGCAGCGTAGACCCCCCGGCCGGGAGTGGCGAGCAGTTCTTC	TRBV9	TRBJ2-1	.	.	16
CASKPGGGVEQYF	TGTGCCAGCAAACCTGGTGGGGGGGTCGAGCAGTACTTC	TRBV11-2	TRBJ2-7	.	TRBD2	13
CASSLALGGPNEQFF	TGTGCCAGCAGCTTAGCGCTAGGGGGCCCCAATGAGCAGTTCTTC	TRBV7-9	TRBJ2-1	.	TRBD1	15
CAWSVERGSYNEQFF	TGTGCCTGGAGTGTCGAGCGGGGGAGCTACAATGAGCAGTTCTTC	TRBV30	TRBJ2-1	.	TRBD2	15
CASSVEPSGALGGNEQFF	TGTGCCAGCAGCGTAGAGCCTAGCGGGGCCCTTGGGGGTAATGAGCAGTTCTTC	TRBV9	TRBJ2-1	.	TRBD2	18
CATSDLTSGANVLTF	TGTGCCACCAGTGACCTCACTTCTGGGGCCAACGTCCTGACTTTC	TRBV24-1	TRBJ2-6	.	.	15
CASRPPPGGGETQYF	TGTGCCAGCAGGCCCCCTCCGGGGGGGGGAGAGACCCAGTACTTC	TRBV11-3	TRBJ2-5	.	TRBD2	15
CASSYSGGSYNEQFF	TGTGCCAGCAGTTACTCGGGGGGCTCCTACAATGAGCAGTTCTTC	TRBV6-5	TRBJ2-1	few	.	15
CSVEGDRGLGGHEQFF	TGCAGCGTTGAAGGTGACAGGGGTTTGGGAGGGCATGAGCAGTTCTTC	TRBV29-1	TRBJ2-1	.	.	16
CASSQDWASSNTGELFF	TGTGCCAGCAGCCAAGATTGGGCCTCATCGAACACCGGGGAGCTGTTTTTT	TRBV3-1/TRBV3-2	TRBJ2-2	.	.	17
CASKSRSDGETQYF	TGTGCCAGTAAATCGCGGAGTGATGGAGAGACCCAGTACTTC	TRBV19	TRBJ2-5	few	.	14
CASREGSRSTNEKLFF	TGTGCCAGCCGGGAGGGTTCTAGGTCAACTAATGAAAAACTGTTTTTT	TRBV5-5	TRBJ1-4	.	.	16
CASSPAGTGTDTQYF	TGTGCCAGCTCACCTGCCGGGACTGGCACAGATACGCAGTATTTT	TRBV18	TRBJ2-3	.	.	15
CASRQAGETQYF	TGTGCCAGTAGGCAGGCCGGAGAGACCCAGTACTTC	TRBV19	TRBJ2-5	.	.	12
CASSSRSLKQNYGYTF	TGTGCCAGCAGTTCAAGGTCGTTGAAACAGAACTATGGCTACACCTTC	TRBV28	TRBJ1-2	few	.	16
CSARNTYEQYF	TGCAGTGCTCGTAATACCTACGAGCAGTACTTC	TRBV20-1	TRBJ2-7	.	.	11
CASSIRLAGADTQYF	TGTGCCAGCAGCATAAGACTAGCGGGGGCAGATACGCAGTATTTT	TRBV11-2	TRBJ2-3	.	TRBD2	15
CASSPGLAGGLSDTQYF	TGTGCCAGCAGCCCCGGACTAGCGGGGGGCTTATCAGATACGCAGTATTTT	TRBV11-2	TRBJ2-3	.	TRBD2	17
CASSQRQGLDTEAFF	TGCGCCAGCAGCCAAAGACAGGGGTTGGACACTGAAGCTTTCTTT	TRBV5-1	TRBJ1-1	.	TRBD1	15
CASSRTGGRGEKLFF	TGCGCCAGCAGCAGGACAGGGGGCAGGGGTGAAAAACTGTTTTTT	TRBV5-1	TRBJ1-4	once	TRBD1	15
CASSPKTGTGSYNEQFF	TGTGCCAGCAGCCCCAAAACCGGGACAGGGTCATACAATGAGCAGTTCTTC	TRBV7-7	TRBJ2-1	.	TRBD1	17
CATSRPSRGETQYF	TGTGCCACCAGCAGACCCTCCCGGGGAGAGACCCAGTACTTC	TRBV15	TRBJ2-5	.	.	14
CASSPDGLAPSDTQYF	TGTGCCAGCAGCCCCGATGGACTAGCCCCGTCGGATACGCAGTATTTT	TRBV7-9	TRBJ2-3	.	TRBD2	16
CASSQERGRADTEAFF	TGTGCCAGCAGCCAAGAGCGTGGCAGGGCGGACACTGAAGCTTTCTTT	TRBV4-2	TRBJ1-1	.	.	16
CASAGQTNEKLFF	TGTGCCAGCGCGGGACAGACTAATGAAAAACTGTTTTTT	TRBV7-2	TRBJ1-4	.	TRBD1	13
CASSSPPGANRADTQYF	TGTGCCAGCAGCTCCCCTCCCGGGGCGAACAGGGCAGATACGCAGTATTTT	TRBV11-2	TRBJ2-3	.	.	17
CASSSSGKSTGELFF	TGCGCCAGCAGCTCTAGCGGGAAAAGCACCGGGGAGCTGTTTTTT	TRBV5-1	TRBJ2-2	.	TRBD2	15
CASSLRVPNTEAFF	TGTGCCAGCAGCCTCCGGGTCCCGAACACTGAAGCTTTCTTT	TRBV7-2	TRBJ1-1	.	.	14
CASSLLGGYNQPQHF	TGTGCCAGCAGTTTATTAGGGGGCTACAATCAGCCCCAGCATTTT	TRBV28	TRBJ1-5	.	TRBD1	15
CASSPQGRYQNTEAFF	TGCGCCAGCAGCCCACAGGGGCGCTACCAGAACACTGAAGCTTTCTTT	TRBV4-1	TRBJ1-1	.	TRBD1	16
CASSDRTGGASTEAFF	TGTGCCAGCAGTGATCGGACAGGGGGCGCGAGCACTGAAGCTTTCTTT	TRBV2	TRBJ1-1	.	TRBD1	16
CASSQAHGVAGTSYNEQFF	TGTGCCAGCAGCCAAGCCCACGGGGTAGCGGGAACATCCTACAATGAGCAGTTCTTC	TRBV14	TRBJ2-1	.	TRBD2	19
CATSTGQVGANSPLHF	TGTGCCACCAGCACCGGACAGGTCGGGGCGAATTCACCCCTCCACTTT	TRBV15	TRBJ1-6	few	TRBD1	16